This T cell receptor beta chain was sequenced for a study (dated by TCRdb to about 2015). For context, the study as a whole: The study set out to test whether tumor-infiltrating Tregs in breast cancer get recruited from blood Tregs or are instead converted in situ from other CD4+ T cell subsets. Overall results and qualifications from the work: In terms of TCR gene usage, tumor memory CD4+ T cells clustered together with blood and lymph node memory CD4+ cells, as well as with lymph node naive CD4+ cells. The greatest overlap of tumor-infiltrating Treg TCR alpha and beta sequences was with tumor naive CD4+ T cells, followed next by blood naive CD4+ T cells. The larger-cohort validation was restricted to a single TCR beta V-J rearrangement rather than whole repertoires.

The CDR3 spans 12 residues, from the cysteine through the phenylalanine. The CDR3 DNA has 36 bases and is translated from base 1. CDR1 and CDR2, per the germline V gene, are SNHLY and FYNNEI. At the junction V is shortened by 7 bases and J by 4 bases; bases outside the gene matches: 2. Full-length TCR variable regions were amplified by 5' RACE PCR with constant-region reverse primers, followed by semi-nested PCR with Nested Universal Primer A. Using the ReliaPrep RNA Cell Miniprep System, total RNA was extracted, and the SMARTer RACE 5'/3' Kit was then used to reverse transcribe the RNA into 5'RACE-ready cDNA. Full-length TCR alpha and beta libraries were barcoded with multiplex adaptors and sequenced on an Illumina MiSeq. As for the authors' bioinformatics: Sequencing data were pooled across the five patients for each of nine subset-tissue groups and compared by unsupervised clustering of TCR gene usage. The Morisita-Horn index was used to calculate repertoire similarity, with shared sequences weighted according to their contribution to each repertoire. The public reads were run again by TCRdb, first through fastp at Q25 and then through MiXCR, and only productive beta chains were kept. All rows with the same CDR3 protein become a single entry with the most common DNA and genes. TCRdb assigned the V and J calls; the authors' analysis was not used. This sample lists about 40,000 distinct CDR3 sequences; over 15% were detected once. Clones ranked in the top ten supply approximately 2.9% of the sample.

Naive CD4+ T cells were purified with the Miltenyi Naive CD4+ T Cell Isolation kit, with Tregs depleted using CD25 microbeads. Tregs, naive and memory CD4+ T cells from tumor, blood and ipsilateral draining lymph nodes of a few breast cancer patients underwent full-length TCR alpha and beta sequencing. Tumor tissue and lymph nodes obtained by ipsilateral axillary dissection were perfused with PBS, cut into small pieces and digested using collagenase I and hyaluronidase. Mononuclear cells from lymph nodes or less than 65 ml of peripheral blood were isolated by Ficoll density gradient centrifugation. A purity exceeding 90% was confirmed by FACS for the sorted cell populations. This clonotype was found a few times. The antigen it recognizes is unknown. It has no much larger one-base neighbor in the sample; base qualities were not kept.

The sequenced sample consisted of naive CD4+ T cells sorted from a lymph node. Taken with the paper, the label for cell subset or site translates to: naive CD4+ T cells, CD4+CD45RA+CD25-. The chain couples TRBV2 to TRBJ1-2, with 8 middle bases fitting TRBD1. The TCR sequence derives from a female donor with breast cancer. In nucleotide form, the sequence is TGTGCCAGCACTCAGGGGGCCTATGGCTACACCTTC. This yields the protein CASTQGAYGYTF.